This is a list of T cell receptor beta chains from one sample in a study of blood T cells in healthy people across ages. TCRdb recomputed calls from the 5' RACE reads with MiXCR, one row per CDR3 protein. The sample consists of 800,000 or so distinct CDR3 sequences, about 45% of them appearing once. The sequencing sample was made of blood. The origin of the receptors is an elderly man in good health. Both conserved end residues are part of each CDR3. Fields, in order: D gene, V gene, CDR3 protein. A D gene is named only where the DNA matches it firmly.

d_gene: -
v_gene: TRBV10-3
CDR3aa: CAISDRGAEQYF

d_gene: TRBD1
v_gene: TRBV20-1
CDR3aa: CSARDRVETQYF

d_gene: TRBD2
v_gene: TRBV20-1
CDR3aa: CSARDLDSGLTYYNEQFF

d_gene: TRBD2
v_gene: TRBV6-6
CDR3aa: CASIPNWDYGANIQYF

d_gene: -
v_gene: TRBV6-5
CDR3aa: CASRLLSAYEQYF

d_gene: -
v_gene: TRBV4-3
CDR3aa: CASSQDLRELDEQFF

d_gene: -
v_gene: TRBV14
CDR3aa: CASSQYSTPRVGGGAYEQYF

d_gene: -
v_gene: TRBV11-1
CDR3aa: CASSRNRDGYGYTF

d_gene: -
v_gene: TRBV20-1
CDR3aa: CSAQWYRGETQYF

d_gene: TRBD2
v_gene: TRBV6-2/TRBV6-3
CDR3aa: CASSYARTSALQYQETQYF

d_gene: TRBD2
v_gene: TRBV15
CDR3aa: CATSRTGTTEQYF

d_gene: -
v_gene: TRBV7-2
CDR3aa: CASSPGFSSDEQFF

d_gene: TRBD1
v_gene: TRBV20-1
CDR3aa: CSVRRDRGTSDTQYF

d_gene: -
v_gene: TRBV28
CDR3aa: CASSYARANYKQYF

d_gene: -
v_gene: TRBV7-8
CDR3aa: CASRGYPPFGEKLFF

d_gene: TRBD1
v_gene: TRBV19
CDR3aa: CASKGQAGGYEQYF

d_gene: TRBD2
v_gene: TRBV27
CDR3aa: CASSLFGLAGSNKQFF

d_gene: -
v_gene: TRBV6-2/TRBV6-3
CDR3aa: CASSPPGLIYEQYF

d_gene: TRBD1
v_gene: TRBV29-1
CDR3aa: CSANEDRGNTNVLTF

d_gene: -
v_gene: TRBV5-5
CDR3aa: CASSFSLEDYEQYF

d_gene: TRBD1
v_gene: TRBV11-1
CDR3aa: CASSPDRADTEAFF

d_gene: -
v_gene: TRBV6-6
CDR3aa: CASRSDTRHYGYTF

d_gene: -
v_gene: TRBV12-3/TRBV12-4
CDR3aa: CASSPGKTVIEETQYF

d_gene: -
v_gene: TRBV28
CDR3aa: CASSPPTGSSNTEAFF

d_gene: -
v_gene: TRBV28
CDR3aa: CASSTTGGLWGEQYF

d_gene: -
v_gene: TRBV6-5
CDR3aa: CASRPGGTVNQPQHF

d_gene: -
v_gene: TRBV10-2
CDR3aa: CASRESLSLGELFF

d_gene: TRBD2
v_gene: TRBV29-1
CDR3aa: CSVIAGGRNEQFF

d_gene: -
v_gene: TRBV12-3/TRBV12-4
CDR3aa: CASSSGYSPLHF

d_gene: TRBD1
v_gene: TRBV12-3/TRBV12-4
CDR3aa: CASSPRQGGGVTEAFF

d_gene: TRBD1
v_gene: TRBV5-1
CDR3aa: CASSLQGAPYNEQFF

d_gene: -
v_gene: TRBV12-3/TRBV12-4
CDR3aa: CASSLAYLSVGRIYEQYF

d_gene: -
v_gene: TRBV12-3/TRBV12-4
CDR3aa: CASSPSEVSYEQYF

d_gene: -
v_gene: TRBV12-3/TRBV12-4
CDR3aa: CASSSNQGFWQPQHF

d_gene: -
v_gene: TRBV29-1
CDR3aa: CSVEDPSALYEQYF